The T cell receptor (beta chain) under discussion was sequenced for a study of T cell responses to AZD1222 COVID-19 vaccine (dated by TCRdb to 2020 to 2022). With regard to the full study: Because spike-specific TCR depth and breadth did not differ between the two schedules, AZD1222 recipients who got a second dose at roughly 4 weeks were pooled with those who got a second dose at roughly 12 weeks. Trial participants were enrolled by age into subgroups of 18-55, 56-69 and 70-plus years, and around 150, 28 and 57 TCR-sequenced participants, respectively, were included in these subgroups. A total of about 230 trial participants underwent TCR sequencing, of whom approximately 210 received two doses of AZD1222 and about 25 received two doses of the MenACWY control vaccine.

Findings and caveats that apply to the study as a whole: No day 14 peak-response samples were available, so repertoires were characterized only after the peak T cell response. After two AZD1222 doses, both the breadth and the depth of spike-specific TCRs were significantly higher than at day 0 and than in MenACWY recipients. Epitopes outside the regions mutated in the B.1.351 and B.1.1.7 variants were reportedly recognized by nearly half of the unique spike-specific TCRs. Conclusions about previously exposed vaccinees were limited because only six AZD1222 recipients were SARS-CoV-2 seropositive at baseline. Most participants were white British and females outnumbered males, and the authors suggested that clonal diversity may have been underestimated. In the small 56-69-year group, the increase in depth fell short of significance, most likely because of low power. CD4 TCRs associated with the vaccine covered the entire spike protein, and the dominant responses were in regions 160-218 and 743-854.

The time point label, read with the paper, signifies: baseline before first vaccination. Samples from vaccinated people were obtained from the UK trials COV001 and COV002, which included a single-blind randomized controlled phase 2/3 trial of AZD1222 (ChAdOx1 nCoV-19) in healthy adults. Trial participant PBMC samples were collected at day 0 and day 28 after the second dose for TCRbeta chain sequencing. The CDR3 goes from the cysteine to the phenylalanine over 14 residues. The only DNA kept is the CDR3, 42 bases in frame from the first base. Comment on this clone: It has no known antigen specificity. Base quality data are lacking; no much larger clone is found one base away.

The CDR3 regions of human TCRbeta chains were subjected to immunosequencing. On the authors' methods: Repertoire TCRs were matched against a reference library of SARS-CoV-2-specific TCRs generated with the MIRA antigen-specificity platform. Breadth was defined as the fraction of unique TCRs that were SARS-CoV-2-associated. Depth was defined as the fraction of total T cells that were SARS-CoV-2-associated. Using the MIRA data, every spike-specific TCR was mapped to the spike region that the TCR reacted to and assigned to either a CD4 or a CD8 class. Log10-transformed breadth and depth values were compared by one-way ANOVA with Sidak's multiple comparisons tests. TCRdb retrieved this table from immuneACCESS and kept in-frame rearrangements only. Not all clones are present; in checked studies, unresolved V genes account for under half, and no reason is known for the remainder. That table supplies the V and J calls and clone size; D and trimming were determined from the DNA. The sample contains roughly 110,000 clones, around 89% of them found a single time. Clones ranked in the top ten supply 5.5% to 8% of the sample.

Sequenced material: peripheral blood, taken on day 0 of AZD1222 vaccination. In this chain, TRBV21-1 is recombined with TRBJ2-2; the D call TRBD2 from the table was never checked on the DNA. TRBV21-1 represents a pseudogene. The receptor's source is an adult in good health. The CDR3 corresponds to CASTPPGGPGELFF. The nucleotides read TGTGCCAGCACCCCGCCGGGGGGTCCCGGGGAGCTGTTTTTT.